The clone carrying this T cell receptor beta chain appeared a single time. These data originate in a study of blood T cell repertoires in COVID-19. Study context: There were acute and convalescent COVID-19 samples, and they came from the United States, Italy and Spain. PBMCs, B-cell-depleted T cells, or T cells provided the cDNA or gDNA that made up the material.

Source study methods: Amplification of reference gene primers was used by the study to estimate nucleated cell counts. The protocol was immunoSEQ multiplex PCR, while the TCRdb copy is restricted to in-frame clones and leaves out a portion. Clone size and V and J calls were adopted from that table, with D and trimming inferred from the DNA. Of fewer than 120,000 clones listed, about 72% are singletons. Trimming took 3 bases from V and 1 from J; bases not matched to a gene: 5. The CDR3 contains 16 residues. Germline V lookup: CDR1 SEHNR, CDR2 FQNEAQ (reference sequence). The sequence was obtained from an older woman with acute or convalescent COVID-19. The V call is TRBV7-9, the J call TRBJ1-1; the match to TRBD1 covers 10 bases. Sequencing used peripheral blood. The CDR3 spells CASSFRRDRGNTEAFF. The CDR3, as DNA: TGTGCCAGCAGCTTCCGTAGGGACAGGGGGAACACTGAAGCTTTCTTT.